These T cell receptor beta chains were read from a single sample in a study of blood T cells in healthy people across ages. Using its own MiXCR run on the 5' RACE reads, TCRdb lists one record per CDR3 protein. Of about 1,000,000 distinct CDR3 sequences in the sample, over 35% were seen once. The sample comprised blood. The source is a woman aged 60-70 years in good health. CDR3s include the opening cysteine and the closing phenylalanine or tryptophan. The D gene is left open where the match is weak. Clone size is shown for a subset of rows, as once, few, many or a class of expanded clone.

clone_size d_call j_call v_call cdr3_aa cdr3_nt
NA NA TRBJ1-5 TRBV12-3/TRBV12-4 CASSLSEVEPQHF TGTGCCAGCAGTTTAAGTGAGGTCGAGCCCCAGCATTTT
NA TRBD1 TRBJ2-7 TRBV15 CATSRKQGGSYEQYF TGTGCCACCAGCCGAAAACAGGGGGGCTCCTACGAGCAGTACTTC
NA NA TRBJ2-5 TRBV7-9 CASSYPTEEETQYF TGTGCCAGCAGCTACCCGACGGAAGAAGAGACCCAGTACTTC
many NA TRBJ2-7 TRBV6-5 CASSYSTGLPPYEQYF TGTGCCAGCAGTTACTCGACAGGACTACCCCCCTACGAGCAGTACTTC
NA TRBD2 TRBJ2-1 TRBV2 CASSEGGLVGNEQFF TGTGCCAGCAGTGAAGGGGGACTAGTGGGCAATGAGCAGTTCTTC
NA TRBD2 TRBJ2-3 TRBV20-1 CSAPFTPGTSGLSTDTQYF TGCAGTGCCCCCTTCACCCCCGGGACTAGCGGACTAAGCACAGATACGCAGTATTTT
few TRBD2 TRBJ2-7 TRBV30 CAWSLTRTSGYSYEQYF TGTGCCTGGAGCCTAACCCGGACTAGCGGATACTCCTACGAGCAGTACTTC
NA NA TRBJ1-4 TRBV2 CASSDGVREKLFF TGTGCCAGCAGTGATGGGGTACGGGAAAAACTGTTTTTT
NA TRBD1 TRBJ2-5 TRBV20-1 CRVGQGEETQYF TGCAGAGTTGGACAGGGAGAAGAGACCCAGTACTTC
NA TRBD1 TRBJ2-7 TRBV18 CASSPTDRVRGEQYF TGTGCCAGCTCACCCACTGACAGGGTACGAGGTGAGCAGTACTTC
NA TRBD1 TRBJ1-4 TRBV30 CAWGTGDEKLFF TGTGCCTGGGGGACAGGGGATGAAAAACTGTTTTTT
NA NA TRBJ1-1 TRBV7-8 CASSLLSGGRGTEAFF TGTGCCAGCAGCTTATTGTCGGGAGGGCGGGGCACTGAAGCTTTCTTT
NA TRBD1 TRBJ1-4 TRBV6-5 CASSYSGTGHEKLFF TGTGCCAGCAGTTACTCCGGGACAGGGCATGAAAAACTGTTTTTT
NA NA TRBJ2-7 TRBV19 CATGNEQYF TGTGCCACAGGGAATGAGCAGTACTTC
few NA TRBJ2-7 TRBV28 CASSRLRSEQYF TGTGCCAGCAGTCGACTTCGAAGCGAGCAGTACTTC
NA TRBD2 TRBJ2-1 TRBV28 CASSYPFSGASGNDEQFF TGTGCCAGCAGTTACCCCTTTTCCGGTGCTAGCGGGAACGATGAGCAGTTCTTC
few NA TRBJ2-7 TRBV20-1 CSARNGQSYEQYF TGCAGTGCTAGAAATGGACAGTCCTACGAGCAGTACTTC
NA TRBD1 TRBJ2-7 TRBV7-9 CASSPPKGQGNNEQYF TGTGCCAGCAGCCCACCAAAAGGACAGGGAAACAATGAGCAGTACTTC
few TRBD2 TRBJ2-7 TRBV28 CASSQEREASYEQYF TGTGCCAGCAGTCAAGAGCGGGAGGCATCCTACGAGCAGTACTTC
few NA TRBJ2-3 TRBV21-1 CASSETSGPCTDTQYF TGTGCCAGCAGCGAAACTAGCGGCCCTTGCACAGATACGCAGTATTTT
once NA TRBJ1-5 TRBV6-2/TRBV6-3 CASSTGLRNQPQHF TGTGCCAGCAGTACGGGACTCCGGAATCAGCCCCAGCATTTT
NA TRBD2 TRBJ2-5 TRBV7-8 CASSPGTSGRAENEQYF TGTGCCAGCAGCCCCGGGACTAGCGGGAGGGCCGAAAATGAGCAGTACTTC
NA NA TRBJ1-2 TRBV9 CASSEGEGRGYTF TGTGCCAGCAGCGAGGGGGAGGGGCGAGGCTACACCTTC
many TRBD2 TRBJ2-1 TRBV20-1 CSATRTSGNEQFF TGCAGTGCTACCCGGACTAGCGGCAATGAGCAGTTCTTC
NA NA TRBJ2-5 TRBV15 CATSRDTGPAGHEQYF TGTGCCACCAGCAGAGACACAGGACCAGCGGGCCATGAGCAGTACTTC
NA NA TRBJ2-1 TRBV5-1 CASSLRRVESNEQFF TGCGCCAGCAGCTTGAGGCGTGTGGAGTCCAATGAGCAGTTCTTC
NA TRBD1 TRBJ2-4 TRBV27 CASQLTGQVRDIQYF TGTGCCAGCCAACTTACAGGACAGGTTAGGGACATTCAGTACTTC
NA NA TRBJ1-2 TRBV25-1 CASGWGENYGYTF TGTGCCAGCGGGTGGGGGGAGAACTATGGCTACACCTTC
NA TRBD1 TRBJ1-4 TRBV11-2 CAGSQGGLREKLFF TGTGCCGGCAGCCAAGGGGGCTTGAGAGAAAAACTGTTTTTT
NA TRBD1 TRBJ2-1 TRBV27 CASSPYMGRGRYNEQFF TGTGCCAGCAGTCCTTACATGGGAAGGGGGCGATACAATGAGCAGTTCTTC
NA TRBD2 TRBJ2-7 TRBV6-2/TRBV6-3 CASSYGSSGSPYEQYF TGTGCCAGCAGTTACGGAAGTAGCGGGAGCCCCTACGAGCAGTACTTC
NA TRBD2 TRBJ2-1 TRBV28 CASSQTSGRSYNEQFF TGTGCCAGCAGCCAGACTAGCGGGAGATCCTACAATGAGCAGTTCTTC
NA NA TRBJ2-7 TRBV4-1 CASNQDPRQASDYEQYF TGCGCCAGCAACCAAGATCCTCGACAGGCTAGCGACTACGAGCAGTACTTC
NA TRBD1 TRBJ2-1 TRBV29-1 CSVEDPRGRDNEQFF TGCAGCGTTGAAGACCCGAGGGGGCGGGACAATGAGCAGTTCTTC
few NA TRBJ2-5 TRBV5-4 CASSSPGWGETQYF TGTGCCAGCAGCTCCCCAGGGTGGGGAGAGACCCAGTACTTC
NA NA TRBJ2-5 TRBV4-1 CASSQDLGEAQYF TGCGCCAGCAGCCAAGATTTAGGAGAGGCCCAGTACTTC
NA TRBD1 TRBJ1-4 TRBV27 CASSLRDREGEKLFF TGTGCCAGCAGTTTGCGGGACAGGGAAGGTGAAAAACTGTTTTTT
NA NA TRBJ2-2 TRBV14 CTSSPGTGELFF TGTACCAGCAGCCCCGGCACCGGGGAGCTGTTTTTT
few TRBD2 TRBJ2-3 TRBV7-3 CASSSRRGGGDTQYF TGTGCCAGCAGCTCCCGCCGGGGCGGGGGGGATACGCAGTATTTT
few TRBD2 TRBJ2-7 TRBV6-6 CASSPAAGLAAPYEQYF TGTGCCAGCAGTCCAGCAGCGGGACTAGCTGCTCCCTACGAGCAGTACTTC
NA NA TRBJ2-3 TRBV5-6 CASSLNMDFTDTQYF TGTGCCAGCAGCTTGAATATGGACTTCACAGATACGCAGTATTTT
few TRBD2 TRBJ2-1 TRBV4-1 CASSPNPSGAYNEQFF TGCGCCAGCAGCCCAAACCCTAGCGGAGCATACAATGAGCAGTTCTTC
NA TRBD1 TRBJ2-7 TRBV5-1 CASSTGQGREQYF TGCGCCAGCAGCACCGGACAGGGTCGGGAGCAGTACTTC
few TRBD1 TRBJ2-7 TRBV20-1 CSAPPGTGGYYEQYF TGCAGTGCTCCCCCCGGGACAGGGGGATACTACGAGCAGTACTTC
NA TRBD2 TRBJ2-3 TRBV20-1 CSAAGLAESTDTQYF TGCAGTGCGGCGGGACTAGCGGAAAGCACAGATACGCAGTATTTT
NA NA TRBJ1-5 TRBV12-3/TRBV12-4 CASSFAGSNQPQHF TGTGCCAGCAGTTTCGCAGGCTCAAATCAGCCCCAGCATTTT
few NA TRBJ1-2 TRBV29-1 CSVEFSRGVSGYTF TGCAGCGTTGAATTTTCGCGGGGTGTGTCTGGCTACACCTTC
NA NA TRBJ2-3 TRBV18 CASSPLQGPSTDTQYF TGTGCCAGCTCACCCCTTCAGGGGCCCTCCACAGATACGCAGTATTTT
few NA TRBJ1-5 TRBV12-3/TRBV12-4 CASSLSGDSNQPQHF TGTGCCAGCAGTTTATCGGGGGATAGCAATCAGCCCCAGCATTTT
NA TRBD2 TRBJ2-3 TRBV2 CASSVELAGGADTQYF TGTGCCAGCAGTGTGGAACTAGCGGGAGGTGCAGATACGCAGTATTTT
NA NA TRBJ2-7 TRBV29-1 CSVAAGRSGEQYF TGCAGCGTTGCAGCTGGACGGAGCGGCGAGCAGTACTTC
NA TRBD1 TRBJ1-2 TRBV3-1 CASSLRQGNGYTF TGTGCCAGCAGTCTTCGACAGGGGAATGGCTACACCTTC
few NA TRBJ2-3 TRBV12-3/TRBV12-4 CASSLRTTSTDTQYF TGTGCCAGCAGTCTCCGGACTACCAGCACAGATACGCAGTATTTT
few NA TRBJ2-3 TRBV6-1 CASSEGTVGTDTQYF TGTGCCAGCAGTGAAGGGACAGTTGGCACAGATACGCAGTATTTT
NA NA TRBJ2-2 TRBV11-2 CASSSRGAFFTGELFF TGTGCCAGCAGCTCCCGGGGGGCATTTTTTACCGGGGAGCTGTTTTTT
NA NA TRBJ1-5 TRBV20-1 CSARDGRRAGNQPQHF TGCAGTGCTAGAGATGGTCGTCGAGCAGGGAATCAGCCCCAGCATTTT
few NA TRBJ2-1 TRBV3-1 CASSQESPLDEQFF TGTGCCAGCAGCCAAGAATCTCCGCTAGATGAGCAGTTCTTC
NA NA TRBJ2-5 TRBV7-9 CASSVTGPETQYF TGTGCCAGCAGCGTCACAGGGCCAGAGACCCAGTACTTC